This T cell receptor (beta chain) comes out of a study of cytomegalovirus exposure and HLA in healthy donors. Both 60 Vbeta primers and 13 Jbeta primers went into the PCR. Generated by immunoSEQ multiplex PCR, the TCRdb table keeps only in-frame clones and is missing some. The table has 150,000 to 200,000 clones, more than 80% seen once. There are 14 residues in the CDR3. Between the trimmed V and J ends, which lost 5 bases and 5 bases, there was a span of 13 bases. Germline CDR1 SGHTA, CDR2 FQGTGA. The receptor was derived from a young woman in good health and CMV-seronegative. The V call is TRBV7-3, the J call TRBJ2-1; the D gene is possibly TRBD2 (5 bases). The sequencing sample was made of PBMCs. Written as DNA, the CDR3 is TGTGCCAGCAGCGACTACGGGCCGAACAATGAGCAGTTCTTC. Residues: CASSDYGPNNEQFF.